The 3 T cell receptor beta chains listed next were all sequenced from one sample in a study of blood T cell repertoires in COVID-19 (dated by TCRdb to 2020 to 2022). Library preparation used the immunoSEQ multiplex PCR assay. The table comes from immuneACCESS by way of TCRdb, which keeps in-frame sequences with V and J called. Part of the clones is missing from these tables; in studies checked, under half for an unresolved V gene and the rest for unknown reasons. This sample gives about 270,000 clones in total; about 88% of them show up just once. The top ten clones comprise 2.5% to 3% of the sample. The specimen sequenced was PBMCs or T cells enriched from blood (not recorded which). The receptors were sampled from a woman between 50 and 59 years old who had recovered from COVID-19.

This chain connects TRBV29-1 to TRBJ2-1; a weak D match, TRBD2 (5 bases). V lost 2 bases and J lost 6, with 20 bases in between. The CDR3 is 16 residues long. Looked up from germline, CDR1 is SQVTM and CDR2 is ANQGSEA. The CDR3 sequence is CSVEISLGRASNEQFF. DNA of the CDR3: TGCAGCGTTGAAATTTCACTGGGGAGAGCCAGCAATGAGCAGTTCTTC.

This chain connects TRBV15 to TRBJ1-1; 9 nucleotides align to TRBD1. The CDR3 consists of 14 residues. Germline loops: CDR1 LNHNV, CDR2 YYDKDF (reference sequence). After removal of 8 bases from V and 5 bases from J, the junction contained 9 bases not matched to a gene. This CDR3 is CATAPGQGRTEAFF. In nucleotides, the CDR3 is TGTGCCACCGCTCCGGGACAGGGTAGAACTGAAGCTTTCTTT.

The CDR3 bases are TGTGCCAGCAGCCCCCCATCGGGCGAGCAGTACTTC. Its protein product is CASSPPSGEQYF. The rearrangement links TRBV11-3 to TRBJ2-7; D is undetermined. Germline V CDR1 and CDR2: SGHNT, YENEEA. V lost 5 bases and J lost 6, with 11 bases in between. The CDR3 spans 12 residues. The whole variable domain, remainder taken from reference TRBV11-3 and TRBJ2-7, is EAGVVQSPRYKIIEKKQPVAFWCNPISGHNTLYWYLQNLGQGPELLIRYENEEAVDDSQLPKDRFSAERLKGVDSTLKIQPAELGDSAVYLCASSPPSGEQYFGPGTRLTVT.